This section outlines one T cell receptor beta chain sequence together with its context. The target of this receptor is not known. No base quality values were provided; no much bigger clone lies one nucleotide off. Libraries came from the immunoSEQ multiplex PCR assay. TCRdb's version of the immuneACCESS table is confined to in-frame rearrangements and falls short of the full clone set. An unresolved V gene accounts for under half of the shortfall where checked; the remainder is of unknown origin. Recorded for this sample are 90,000 to 150,000 clones; 88% of them occurred a single time. Clones ranked in the top ten supply 3.4% of the sample. This entry is derived from a study of control samples from healthy donors and cancer patients (TCRdb year 2020). From its cysteine to its phenylalanine, the CDR3 spans 13 amino acids. The only DNA kept is the CDR3, 39 bases in frame from the first base. CDR1 SGHTA and CDR2 FQGNSA are derived from the germline V gene. V is pruned by 6 bases and J by 5 bases, leaving 4 bases of the junction without a gene match.

The rearranged segments are TRBV7-2 and TRBJ2-5; 9 central bases correspond to TRBD1. The clonotype comes from a man aged 40-55 years in good health. The sequenced sample was blood. The nucleotide sequence is given as TGTGCCAGCAGTTCGGACAGGGGTGAGACCCAGTACTTC. This encodes CASSSDRGETQYF. The CDR3, completed at both ends by the reference TRBV7-2 and TRBJ2-5 genes, gives the full variable domain GAGVSQSPSNKVTEKGKDVELRCDPISGHTALYWYRQSLGQGLEFLIYFQGNSAPDKSGLPSDRFSAERTGGSVSTLTIQRTQQEDSAVYLCASSSDRGETQYFGPGTRLLVL.